The rows below give T cell receptor beta chains drawn from one sample of a study of cytomegalovirus exposure and HLA in healthy donors. Clones were read by immunoSEQ multiplex PCR, and TCRdb kept only the in-frame ones, dropping some. This table holds about 130,000 clones, about nine tenths found once. Sequencing was performed on PBMCs. The receptors here all came from a woman in her 30s in good health and CMV-seropositive. The CDR3 runs from the conserved cysteine through the conserved F or W. A D gene is named only where the DNA matches it firmly. Size is stated for part of the rows, as once, few or many counts, or as a class when the clone is expanded.

NA,TRBJ1-6,NA,TRBV7-2,CASSKSAGPNSPLHF,TGTGCCAGCTCCAAATCGGCTGGGCCGAATTCACCCCTCCACTTT
TRBD1,TRBJ1-4,NA,TRBV28,CASSSWTGEKLFF,TGTGCCAGCAGTTCTTGGACAGGTGAAAAACTGTTTTTT
TRBD2,TRBJ2-3,NA,TRBV11-2,CASSLVGTSKIDTQYF,TGTGCCAGCAGCTTAGTAGGGACTAGCAAAATAGATACGCAGTATTTT
NA,TRBJ2-3,NA,TRBV5-1,CASSLFVTGSTDTQYF,TGCGCCAGCAGCTTGTTCGTGACAGGCAGCACAGATACGCAGTATTTT
NA,TRBJ1-2,NA,TRBV18,CASSPSRGAITQPNYGYTF,TGTGCCAGCTCACCAAGTCGGGGAGCAATAACCCAACCTAACTATGGCTACACCTTC
TRBD1,TRBJ1-1,NA,TRBV9,CASSIWTGGEEAFF,TGTGCCAGCAGCATTTGGACAGGGGGCGAGGAAGCTTTCTTT
TRBD1,TRBJ2-7,NA,TRBV18,CASSPSSGGLYEQYF,TGTGCCAGCTCACCATCGTCAGGGGGCCTCTACGAGCAGTACTTC
TRBD2,TRBJ2-1,NA,TRBV5-1,CASSPLPSGAYNEQFF,TGCGCCAGCAGCCCCCTCCCAAGCGGGGCGTACAATGAGCAGTTCTTC
TRBD2,TRBJ2-1,NA,TRBV28,CASSFLFPDWASGRNNEQFF,TGTGCCAGCAGTTTCTTATTCCCCGACTGGGCTAGCGGGAGGAACAATGAGCAGTTCTTC
NA,TRBJ2-1,NA,TRBV14,CASSWDSWNEQFF,TGTGCCAGCAGCTGGGACTCGTGGAATGAGCAGTTCTTC
TRBD1,TRBJ2-7,NA,TRBV6-5,CASRDRGLSGYEQYF,TGTGCCAGCAGAGACAGGGGGCTCTCCGGCTACGAGCAGTACTTC
NA,TRBJ2-5,NA,TRBV9,CASSVDRAETQYF,TGTGCCAGCAGCGTAGACAGGGCGGAGACCCAGTACTTC
NA,TRBJ2-5,NA,TRBV25-1,CASSEPPGRSETQYF,TGTGCCAGCAGTGAACCGCCAGGGCGTAGTGAGACCCAGTACTTC
NA,TRBJ1-1,NA,TRBV6-5,CASSFGQSTEAFF,TGTGCCAGCAGTTTTGGACAGTCCACTGAAGCTTTCTTT
NA,TRBJ1-5,NA,TRBV4-2,CASSQDLGGQPQHF,TGTGCCAGCAGCCAAGACCTGGGAGGGCAGCCCCAGCATTTT
NA,TRBJ2-6,NA,TRBV9,CASSPTGTGSGANVLTF,TGTGCCAGCAGCCCCACCGGGACTGGCTCTGGGGCCAACGTCCTGACTTTC
NA,TRBJ1-5,NA,TRBV2,CASSEAFTGGPQHF,TGTGCCAGCAGTGAAGCGTTTACCGGGGGGCCCCAGCATTTT
NA,TRBJ1-3,once,TRBV7-9,CASSPRQRSPGNTIYF,TGTGCCAGCAGCCCTAGACAGAGGAGCCCTGGAAACACCATATATTTT
TRBD1,TRBJ1-2,NA,TRBV29-1,CSVDTGEFRNYGYTF,TGCAGCGTTGATACAGGGGAATTTAGGAACTATGGCTACACCTTC
TRBD1,TRBJ2-3,NA,TRBV28,CASSLGQGVTDTQYF,TGTGCCAGCAGTTTAGGACAGGGGGTAACAGATACGCAGTATTTT
NA,TRBJ2-7,NA,TRBV11-2,CASSPSQVEQYF,TGTGCCAGCAGCCCGAGTCAGGTGGAGCAGTACTTC
TRBD2,TRBJ2-1,NA,TRBV10-2,CASSDRTSGYNEQFF,TGCGCCAGCAGTGACAGGACTAGCGGGTACAATGAGCAGTTCTTC
TRBD2,TRBJ2-2,NA,TRBV27,CASSLAGDANTGELFF,TGTGCCAGCAGTTTAGCGGGGGACGCGAACACCGGGGAGCTGTTTTTT
NA,TRBJ1-2,once,TRBV6-1,CASSEQVPNYGYTF,TGTGCCAGCAGTGAGCAGGTTCCTAACTATGGCTACACCTTC
NA,TRBJ1-5,NA,TRBV11-3,CASSLDDSYQPQHF,TGTGCCAGCAGCTTAGATGACAGTTATCAGCCCCAGCATTTT
NA,TRBJ2-5,once,TRBV20-1,CSAVRQETQYF,TGCAGTGCTGTGAGGCAAGAGACCCAGTACTTC
TRBD2,TRBJ2-3,once,TRBV5-4,CASSAGEGGDTQYF,TGTGCCAGCAGCGCCGGGGAGGGCGGTGATACGCAGTATTTT
NA,TRBJ1-6,few,TRBV28,CASFSFSGGVSSPLHF,TGTGCCAGCTTCTCCTTCTCTGGGGGGGTTAGTTCACCCCTCCACTTT
NA,TRBJ2-4,NA,TRBV6-6,CASSTGPGVENIQYF,TGTGCCAGCAGTACGGGACCGGGGGTGGAAAACATTCAGTACTTC
TRBD2,TRBJ2-3,NA,TRBV5-6,CASSLRLAVISTDTQYF,TGTGCCAGCAGCTTACGACTAGCGGTGATTAGCACAGATACGCAGTATTTT
NA,TRBJ2-3,NA,TRBV5-1,CASSLFQGLYDTQYF,TGCGCCAGCAGCTTGTTTCAGGGCCTCTACGATACGCAGTATTTT
NA,TRBJ2-5,NA,TRBV6-6,CASREQGSEETQYF,TGTGCCAGCAGGGAACAGGGTTCGGAGGAGACCCAGTACTTC
TRBD1,TRBJ1-3,NA,TRBV7-9,CASSQQGQGIGNTIYF,TGTGCCAGCAGCCAGCAGGGACAGGGGATTGGAAACACCATATATTTT
NA,TRBJ1-4,NA,TRBV5-1,CASSLTPVANEKLFF,TGCGCCAGCAGCCTAACTCCCGTTGCTAATGAAAAACTGTTTTTT
NA,TRBJ2-4,NA,TRBV29-1,CSVKGPGLVMGNIQYF,TGCAGCGTTAAAGGTCCAGGGTTAGTCATGGGAAACATTCAGTACTTC
NA,TRBJ2-2,NA,TRBV4-1,CASSPPGGLNTGELFF,TGCGCCAGCAGCCCGCCTGGAGGTCTGAACACCGGGGAGCTGTTTTTT
NA,TRBJ2-1,NA,TRBV5-1,CASSPGLLYNEQFF,TGCGCCAGCAGCCCCGGACTCCTCTACAATGAGCAGTTCTTC
NA,TRBJ2-7,NA,TRBV6-1,CASSGFTGRYEQYF,TGTGCCAGCAGTGGCTTCACAGGGCGCTACGAGCAGTACTTC
TRBD1,TRBJ2-1,NA,TRBV18,CASSPGTGYNEQFF,TGTGCCAGCTCGCCCGGGACAGGCTACAATGAGCAGTTCTTC
NA,TRBJ2-1,NA,TRBV19,CASSIGGLEQFF,TGTGCCAGTAGTATAGGCGGACTAGAGCAGTTCTTC
NA,TRBJ1-4,NA,TRBV5-1,CASSLMTGSNEKLFF,TGCGCCAGCAGCTTAATGACAGGAAGTAATGAAAAACTGTTTTTT
NA,TRBJ2-3,NA,TRBV5-6,CASSLWRRTDTQYF,TGTGCCAGCAGCTTGTGGCGGCGCACAGATACGCAGTATTTT
NA,TRBJ1-2,few,TRBV10-3,CAISERSIGYTF,TGTGCCATCAGTGAGAGGAGTATTGGCTACACCTTC
TRBD2,TRBJ2-2,once,TRBV6-4,CASRRLAGGPDGELFF,TGTGCCAGCAGACGACTAGCGGGGGGGCCCGACGGGGAGCTGTTTTTT
NA,TRBJ1-5,NA,TRBV6-5,CASSFLGNQPQHF,TGTGCCAGCAGTTTCCTTGGCAATCAGCCCCAGCATTTT
NA,TRBJ2-7,NA,TRBV28,CASSGTFTAYEQYF,TGTGCCAGCAGTGGGACTTTTACCGCCTACGAGCAGTACTTC
TRBD1,TRBJ2-7,NA,TRBV15,CATSRDVYRGAYEQYF,TGTGCCACCAGCAGAGATGTTTACAGGGGGGCCTACGAGCAGTACTTC